One TCR beta chain is described in this entry. A few counts support this clonotype. This receptor's antigen is unknown. Nothing much larger sits one base from this clone, and base qualities are not available. TCR beta CDR3 regions were amplified from RNA transcripts. For the first round of RT-PCR on the TCR CDR3, the HTBI primer set was used together with the Qiagen OneStep RT-PCR kit. A second multiplex PCR round built the libraries, followed by size selection and purification. Libraries were sequenced paired-end with 100 bp reads on an Illumina HiSeq2000. In the paper's pipeline: Raw data were processed with SOAPnuke, discarding reads with adapters, uncalled bases, mean Phred below 15, or no exact constant-primer or identifier match. COPE v1.2.5 was used to merge the high-quality paired reads, and each unique nucleotide sequence was defined as a clonotype. MiTCR v1.1 was used to align clonotypes to the IMGT TRBV, TRBD and TRBJ reference segments. Analysis was restricted to V-J combinations with a frequency above 0.0001, which covered 98% to 99.2% of repertoires. The TCS score was defined as the ratio of F50 (clonal expansion) to E x V (chaos), calculated using BLOSUM62-based TCRdist between CDR3 peptides within each V-J. Welch's t-statistics and random forest reduced some 510 V-J features to 13, which were used in a naive Bayes classifier (R e1071). TCRdb trimmed the raw reads at Q25, called clones with MiXCR and kept productive beta chains. Every entry covers one CDR3 protein and lists the most common genes and DNA from its rows. These V and J calls are TCRdb output, not the study's own analysis. Present in this sample are under 500,000 distinct CDR3 sequences, around an eighth of which were seen just once. 25% to 30% of the sample is in the top ten clones.

The sample originates from a study of T cells in Graves' hyperthyroidism and ophthalmopathy (dated by TCRdb to the late 2010s). The study in broad terms: Peripheral blood was collected at initial diagnosis, before any treatment. An independent validation cohort of under 20 hyperthyroidism patients and more than 15 patients who later progressed to ophthalmopathy tested prospective prediction of ophthalmopathy. Thyroid tissue and blood T-cell repertoires from several Graves' hyperthyroidism patients were also compared in the study. A discovery cohort of roughly 100 patients, 43 with Graves' ophthalmopathy and about 58 with stable Graves' hyperthyroidism, was used to find distinguishing TCR V-J signatures. After blood sampling, hyperthyroidism patients were treated with methimazole at a starting dose of 30 mg daily, and ophthalmopathy patients were treated with high-dose intravenous methylprednisolone. The paper describes TCR Vbeta CDR3 sequencing of roughly 130 peripheral blood samples, made up of some 40 ophthalmopathy patients, roughly 80 hyperthyroidism patients and 17 progressor patients. The roughly 91 discovery patients were randomly split 7:3 into training and test sets. Study-level results and caveats: In validation, the model predicted progression to ophthalmopathy a median of around 6.5 months before onset, with around 70% sensitivity and 72.22% specificity. Sample size was not statistically predetermined, and blinding of investigators to group allocation was not performed. Blood samples also contained most of the expanded thyroid clonotypes (frequency above 0.001), which suggests that blood repertoires may reflect thyroid immune responses. In cross-validation, a model built on a 13 V-J signature told ophthalmopathy apart from stable hyperthyroidism with about 90% sensitivity and about 81% specificity, and in testing the same model reached 80%/75%.

Ophthalmopathy patients had moderately to severely active disease, with a Clinical Activity Score of 3 or more, a NOSPECS grade of 4 or more, and a disease duration of less than 3 months. Exclusion was applied to patients with uncontrolled infections, other autoimmune diseases, pregnancy or lactation. Diagnoses relied on clinical symptoms, serum thyroxine and TRAb, thyroid ultrasound and orbital computed tomography. PBMCs were separated from around 9.1 ml of fresh peripheral blood using Ficoll-Paque density gradient centrifugation. Trizol reagent was used to extract total RNA, and RNA quality was then checked on an Agilent 2100 Bioanalyzer. Sequences DFQATT (CDR1) and SNEGSKA (CDR2) are obtained from the germline V gene (reference sequence). V was cut back by 3 bases and J by 4 bases, leaving a gap of 8 bases between them. From cysteine to phenylalanine, the CDR3 is 12 amino acids long. Only CDR3 DNA remains: 36 bases, in frame from the first base.

Recombination linked TRBV20-1 to TRBJ2-3; no D segment can be confidently identified. What was sequenced was blood. This TCR derives from a man aged 50 to 59 with Graves' ophthalmopathy. The CDR3 sequence is CSASSWADTQYF. The nucleotides are TGCAGTGCTAGCAGTTGGGCAGATACGCAGTATTTT.